A single T cell receptor (beta chain) is shown here with its context. Germline V lookup: CDR1 SGHVS, CDR2 FNYEAQ. The V gene lost 3 bases and the J gene lost 0 bases, with 6 bases spanning the gap. The CDR3 runs 14 residues. This sample is drawn from a study of T cell changes during pregnancy in multiple sclerosis. The assay was immunoSEQ multiplex PCR, and TCRdb's table has in-frame clones only and misses some. The sample lists over 85,000 clones, about nine tenths occurring once. The V call is TRBV7-6, the J call TRBJ2-1; D is possibly TRBD2 (5 bases). Source: peripheral blood, taken after pregnancy. This clonotype originated in a female donor in good health, enrolled as a control in a pregnancy study. CDR3 protein: CASSFAGSYNEQFF. The CDR3, as DNA: TGTGCCAGCAGCTTCGCGGGCTCCTACAATGAGCAGTTCTTC.